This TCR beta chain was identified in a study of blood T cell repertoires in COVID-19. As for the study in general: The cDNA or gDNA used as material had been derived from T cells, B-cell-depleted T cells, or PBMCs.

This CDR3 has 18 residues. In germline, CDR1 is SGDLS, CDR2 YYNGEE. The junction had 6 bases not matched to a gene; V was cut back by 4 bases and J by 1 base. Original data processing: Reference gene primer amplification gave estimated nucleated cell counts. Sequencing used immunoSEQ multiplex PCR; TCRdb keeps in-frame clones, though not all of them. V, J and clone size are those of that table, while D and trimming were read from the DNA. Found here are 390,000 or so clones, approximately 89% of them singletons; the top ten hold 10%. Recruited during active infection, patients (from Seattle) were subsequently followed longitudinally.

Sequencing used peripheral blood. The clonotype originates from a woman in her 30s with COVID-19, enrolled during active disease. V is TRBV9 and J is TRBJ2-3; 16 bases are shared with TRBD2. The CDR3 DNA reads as TGTGCCAGCAGCTCCGGGACTAGCGGGAGGGGGGGCACAGATACGCAGTATTTT. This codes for CASSSGTSGRGGTDTQYF.